This passage covers 12 T cell receptor beta chains from one sample sequenced in a study of T cells in Graves' hyperthyroidism and ophthalmopathy (dated by TCRdb to about 2019). Libraries were constructed by multiplex PCR. Instrument on record: Illumina HiSeq 2000. TCR beta CDR3 regions were amplified from RNA transcripts. A first-round RT-PCR of the TCR CDR3 used the HTBI primer set with the Qiagen OneStep RT-PCR kit. TCRdb reanalyzed the raw reads on its own, using fastp at Q25 for trimming and MiXCR for clone calling, and kept in-frame beta chains. Here each entry gathers all rows of one CDR3 protein and keeps the most common genes and DNA. The sample data list hundreds of thousands of distinct CDR3 sequences, and roughly an eighth of these were observed just once. 34% of the sample comes from the top ten. Sequenced sample: blood. Every receptor here comes from a woman in her thirties or forties with Graves' ophthalmopathy.

Concerning this clonotype itself: This may stem from a read error, because a much larger clone lies one nucleotide away. The CDR3 is CASGKDPELSAFF. The CDR3 DNA reads as TGTGCCAGCGGTAAAGACCCCGAGCTAAGCGCTTTCTTT. This chain uses TRBV6-2 or TRBV6-3 with TRBJ1-1; D is uncertain. The CDR3 covers 13 residues. Trimming took off 8 bases at V and 11 bases at J, with 21 bases between the two ends. Germline CDR1 reads MNHEY; CDR2 reads SVGEGT.

The J gene is TRBJ1-3, the V gene TRBV29-1; D gene unclear. V was pared by 6 bases and J by 4 bases, with 7 bases between. The germline gives CDR1 SQVTM, CDR2 ANQGSEA. The CDR3 covers 11 residues. CDR3 in DNA: TGCAGCGTGGATGTAGGAAACACCATATATTTT. The encoded protein is CSVDVGNTIYF.

This clonotype was detected a few times. The chain has TRBV7-9 and TRBJ2-3; tentative D call: TRBD1 (6 bases). Germline V gene lookup returns CDR1 SEHNR and CDR2 FQNEAQ (reference sequence). The CDR3 consists of 14 residues. Trimming took off 1 base at V and 6 bases at J, with 11 bases between the two ends. This CDR3 is CASSLVTGLDTQYF. For the CDR3, the DNA is TGTGCCAGCAGCTTAGTTACAGGGCTGGATACGCAGTATTTT.

This chain links TRBV19 with TRBJ1-1; 7 positions match TRBD1. The J segment lost 0 bases and the V segment lost 4 bases, leaving 8 bases of the junction unmatched. The CDR3 has 16 amino acids. Per germline, CDR1 LNHDA and CDR2 SQIVND (reference sequence). CDR3: CASSTGQDELNTEAFF. Written as DNA, the CDR3 is TGTGCCAGTAGTACCGGACAGGATGAATTGAACACTGAAGCTTTCTTT.

The chain is built from TRBV9 and TRBJ2-1; D is uncertain. Per germline, CDR1 SGDLS and CDR2 YYNGEE. The CDR3 extends over 14 amino acids. The V end was cut by 1 base, the J end by 4 bases, with 9 bases between. This CDR3 is CASSVSVSYNEQFF. Here the CDR3 DNA reads TGTGCCAGCAGCGTATCGGTGAGTTACAATGAGCAGTTCTTC.

The sample holds many counts of this clonotype. The J gene is TRBJ2-7, the V gene TRBV24-1, with 9 bases that match TRBD1. From germline, CDR1 is KGHDR and CDR2 SFDVKD. V gave up 4 bases and J gave up 2 bases; unmatched junction bases: 5. This CDR3 has 15 residues. CDR3 in amino acids: CATSEGRDRAYEQYF. The DNA for the CDR3 is TGTGCCACCAGTGAAGGGCGGGACAGGGCCTACGAGCAGTACTTC.

This chain links TRBV4-1 with TRBJ1-2, with D tentatively TRBD1 (5 bases). This CDR3 is 16 amino acids long. Trimming stripped 3 bases from V and 3 bases from J, with 17 bases between. The germline V gene has CDR1 MGHRA and CDR2 YSYEKL. DNA of the CDR3: TGCGCCAGCAGCCAGGAACCCTTTGAACAGGACTATGGCTACACCTTC. This gives the protein CASSQEPFEQDYGYTF.

This clonotype was seen a few times. This chain connects TRBV11-3 to TRBJ1-1; TRBD1 matches 9 bases. The J segment lost 7 bases and the V segment lost 5 bases, leaving 5 bases of the junction unmatched. CDR1 SGHNT and CDR2 YENEEA come from the germline V gene. This CDR3 comprises 13 residues. As DNA, the CDR3 is TGTGCCAGCAGCCCCGGGACAGGGATTGAAGCTTTCTTT. Translating gives CASSPGTGIEAFF.

This clonotype was counted many times. The CDR3, as DNA: TGTGCCAGCAGCTTCATAGGACACAACAGGGATCAGCCCCAGCATTTT. Translation: CASSFIGHNRDQPQHF. This rearrangement joins TRBV7-2 to TRBJ1-5, with a tentative D call TRBD1 (6 bases). The CDR3 covers 16 residues. Per germline, CDR1 SGHTA and CDR2 FQGNSA. With 3 bases removed from V and 5 bases from J, the gap between germline ends came to 17 bases.

The rearrangement uses TRBV30 and TRBJ1-1; D is unclear. The V end was cut by 1 base, the J end by 8 bases, with 5 bases between. The CDR3 runs to 10 residues. Germline CDR1 and CDR2: GTSNPN and SVGIG (reference sequence). The CDR3 DNA sequence: TGTGCCTGGAGTGGCATAGAAGCTTTCTTT. This codes for CAWSGIEAFF.

CDR3 DNA: TGTGCCAGCAGTATTACAGGGTCTGGAAACACCATATATTTT. It translates to CASSITGSGNTIYF. The chain joins TRBV2 to TRBJ1-3, with D possibly TRBD1 on 6 matching bases. CDR3 length equals 14 residues. Germline assignment: CDR1 SNHLY and CDR2 FYNNEI. V was clipped by 5 bases and J by 1 base, with 9 bases between them.

This clonotype has a count of ten or more. The CDR3 DNA sequence: TGTGCCATATCAGGGGTCGGTACAAATGAGCAGTTCTTC. Its translation is CAISGVGTNEQFF. The chain uses TRBV10-3 and TRBJ2-1; TRBD1 might be the D (6 bases). V lost 9 bases, J lost 7 bases, and 16 bases lay in between. CDR3 length: 13 residues. Per the germline V gene, CDR1 is ENHRY and CDR2 is SYGVKD.